A selection of T cell receptor beta chains follows, all from one sample in a study of blood T cells in healthy people across ages. TCRdb independently ran MiXCR on the 5' RACE reads; one entry per CDR3 protein. The top ten hold about 22% of the sample, which has 700,000 or so distinct CDR3 sequences, 20% to 25% seen once. Specimen: blood. The receptor source for this set is a man aged 65 to 85 in good health. CDR3s include the opening cysteine and the closing phenylalanine or tryptophan. The D gene is left open where the match is weak. Only some rows state a clone size, as once, few, many or a class for expanded clones.

clone_size j_call v_call d_call cdr3_aa cdr3_nt
- TRBJ2-3 TRBV5-1 - CASSLEGRATDTQYF TGCGCCAGCAGCTTGGAGGGCAGGGCGACAGATACGCAGTATTTT
few TRBJ2-3 TRBV28 - CASSYPREAQYF TGTGCCAGCAGCTACCCGCGCGAGGCGCAGTATTTT
- TRBJ1-2 TRBV3-1 - CASSQRGANYGYTF TGTGCCAGCAGCCAGAGGGGTGCGAACTATGGCTACACCTTC
- TRBJ2-3 TRBV5-1 - CASSWTISSTDAQYF TGCGCCAGCAGCTGGACGATAAGTAGCACAGATGCGCAGTATTTT
few TRBJ2-5 TRBV5-1 TRBD2 CASSPHLRGGLAGNVGETQYF TGCGCCAGCAGCCCGCACCTAAGAGGGGGACTAGCGGGAAACGTGGGAGAGACCCAGTACTTC
few TRBJ2-5 TRBV7-9 - CASSLEAIYQETQYF TGTGCCAGCAGCTTAGAGGCGATTTACCAAGAGACCCAGTACTTC
- TRBJ2-3 TRBV29-1 TRBD2 CSVATSGGTDMQYF TGCAGCGTAGCTACTAGCGGGGGCACAGATATGCAGTATTTT
few TRBJ2-5 TRBV4-1 - CASSQDPLIRTQYF TGCGCCAGCAGCCAAGACCCTTTAATTAGGACCCAGTACTTC
- TRBJ2-3 TRBV3-1 TRBD2 CASSRRGGGAGDTQYF TGTGCCAGCAGCCGACGTGGGGGAGGGGCTGGAGATACGCAGTATTTT
few TRBJ2-1 TRBV12-3/TRBV12-4 - CASSFLASHNEQFF TGTGCCAGCAGTTTCTTGGCTAGTCACAATGAGCAGTTCTTC
- TRBJ1-5 TRBV5-1 - CASSLVLGDPKSNQPQHF TGCGCCAGCAGCTTGGTCTTGGGGGATCCTAAGAGCAATCAGCCCCAGCATTTT
- TRBJ2-3 TRBV6-6 - CASSPGTADTDTQYF TGTGCCAGCAGTCCCGGGACCGCTGACACAGATACGCAGTATTTT
few TRBJ2-5 TRBV4-2 - CASSQLETARETQYF TGTGCCAGCAGCCAACTTGAGACAGCCCGGGAGACCCAGTACTTC
- TRBJ2-1 TRBV7-9 TRBD1 CASSPRTGETYNEQFF TGTGCCAGCAGCCCCAGGACAGGGGAAACCTACAATGAGCAGTTTTTC
- TRBJ2-3 TRBV6-2/TRBV6-3 - CASSYSIVADTQYF TGTGCCAGCAGTTACTCGATCGTGGCCGATACGCAGTATTTT
few TRBJ1-4 TRBV30 - CASRDPAGKLFF TGTGCCTCCAGGGACCCAGCGGGAAAACTGTTTTTT
few TRBJ1-1 TRBV29-1 - CSVQRGGSTEAFF TGCAGCGTCCAGCGGGGGGGATCCACTGAAGCTTTCTTT
few TRBJ2-5 TRBV5-1 TRBD2 CASSFFLAGEEETQYF TGCGCCAGCAGCTTTTTTTTGGCGGGAGAAGAGGAGACCCAGTACTTC
once TRBJ2-1 TRBV15 - CATSRDPVAEHNEQFF TGTGCCACCAGCAGAGATCCGGTAGCGGAGCACAATGAGCAGTTCTTC
- TRBJ1-2 TRBV3-1 - CASSHAGVNYGYTF TGTGCCAGCAGCCATGCAGGGGTTAACTATGGCTACACCTTC
- TRBJ1-3 TRBV29-1 - CSVVQGSGNTIYF TGCAGCGTTGTACAGGGCTCTGGAAACACCATATATTTT
- TRBJ2-7 TRBV6-1 - CASSEVFWGSYEQYF TGTGCCAGCAGTGAAGTATTTTGGGGATCCTACGAGCAGTACTTC
few TRBJ2-4 TRBV7-2 - CASSQRTGGYIQYF TGTGCCAGCAGCCAAAGGACAGGAGGGTACATTCAGTACTTC
many TRBJ1-2 TRBV5-1 - CASSPTPPATNYGYTF TGCGCCAGCAGCCCGACCCCTCCCGCGACTAACTATGGCTACACCTTC
- TRBJ2-3 TRBV14 - CASRPMGPDTQYF TGTGCCAGCAGGCCAATGGGGCCAGATACGCAGTATTTT
- TRBJ2-4 TRBV3-1 TRBD2 CASSQVSGGLAKNIRYF TGTGCCAGCAGCCAAGTTTCGGGGGGTTTGGCCAAAAACATTCGGTACTTC
many TRBJ2-1 TRBV6-2/TRBV6-3 - CASSLSPTGYEQFF TGTGCCAGCAGTCTATCCCCGACTGGGTATGAGCAGTTCTTC
- TRBJ1-2 TRBV20-1 - CSARGPEYGYTF TGCAGTGCTAGGGGACCGGAGTATGGCTACACCTTC
- TRBJ2-5 TRBV20-1 TRBD2 CSARALAGGQETQYF TGCAGTGCTAGAGCCCTGGCGGGGGGTCAAGAGACCCAGTACTTC
few TRBJ2-3 TRBV29-1 TRBD2 CSVEAGLAGGTTDTQYF TGCAGCGTTGAAGCAGGACTAGCGGGGGGGACCACAGATACGCAGTATTTT
- TRBJ2-2 TRBV20-1 - CSARGEAGELFF TGCAGTGCTAGAGGCGAAGCCGGGGAGCTGTTTTTT
- TRBJ1-6 TRBV9 - CASSPGGRNSPLHF TGTGCCAGCAGCCCCGGGGGTAGAAATTCACCCCTCCACTTT
few TRBJ2-3 TRBV12-3/TRBV12-4 - CASSRRATDTQYF TGTGCCAGCAGTAGAAGGGCCACAGATACGCAGTATTTT
few TRBJ2-5 TRBV18 - CASSPPIRETQYF TGTGCCAGCTCACCACCTATCAGAGAGACCCAGTACTTC
- TRBJ1-1 TRBV7-9 TRBD1 CASTGTGRVTEAFF TGTGCCAGCACCGGGACAGGGAGAGTCACTGAAGCTTTCTTT
few TRBJ2-7 TRBV10-3 - CAIGGTYLGEQYF TGTGCCATCGGGGGGACGTACTTGGGGGAGCAGTACTTC
- TRBJ1-2 TRBV6-6 TRBD1 CASSTGEGYTF TGTGCCAGCAGCACAGGGGAGGGCTACACCTTC
- TRBJ1-2 TRBV10-3 - CAISERTGQTGYTF TGTGCCATCAGTGAGCGGACGGGCCAAACTGGCTACACCTTC
few TRBJ2-7 TRBV25-1 TRBD1 CASNDPGTGRSEQYF TGTGCCAGCAACGATCCCGGGACAGGGAGAAGCGAGCAGTACTTC
- TRBJ2-7 TRBV28 TRBD2 CASSSPAGGFHEQYF TGTGCCAGCAGTTCTCCAGCGGGGGGCTTCCACGAGCAGTACTTC
many TRBJ1-1 TRBV5-1 - CASSLGPQNTEAFF TGTGCCAGCAGCTTGGGTCCCCAGAACACTGAAGCTTTCTTT
- TRBJ1-2 TRBV7-9 - CASSLMPEDGHTF TGTGCCAGCAGCTTGATGCCCGAAGACGGCCACACCTTC
- TRBJ2-2 TRBV7-3 TRBD2 CASSETSGTGGELFF TGTGCCAGCAGCGAGACTAGCGGGACGGGCGGGGAGCTGTTTTTT
few TRBJ1-2 TRBV9 TRBD1 CASSRRTGGYTF TGTGCCAGCAGCAGACGGACAGGGGGCTACACCTTC
- TRBJ1-2 TRBV28 TRBD1 CASRRGGGYGYTF TGTGCCAGCAGGCGAGGGGGCGGCTATGGCTACACCTTC
once TRBJ1-2 TRBV28 - CASSSGGGVTYGYTF TGTGCCAGCAGTTCCGGGGGAGGGGTTACCTATGGCTACACCTTC